A selection of T cell receptor beta chains follows, all from one sample in a study of cytomegalovirus exposure and HLA in healthy donors. Sequencing used immunoSEQ multiplex PCR; TCRdb keeps in-frame clones, though not all of them. The table records approximately 190,000 clones, roughly 80% of them present only once. Material: PBMCs. The receptors here all came from a woman aged 18-29 years in good health and CMV-seronegative. Each CDR3 is given with its conserved first and last residue. Fields, in order: V gene, clone size, D gene, J gene, CDR3 DNA, CDR3 protein. D genes are given only for firm matches. Clone size is shown for a subset of rows, as once, few, many or a class of expanded clone.

v_call: TRBV30; clone_size: NA; d_call: NA; j_call: TRBJ1-1; cdr3_nt: TGTGCCTGGAGCTTGACCGGTCGGGTGAACACTGAAGCTTTCTTT; cdr3_aa: CAWSLTGRVNTEAFF
v_call: TRBV2; clone_size: few; d_call: NA; j_call: TRBJ1-1; cdr3_nt: TGTGCCAGCAGGGCGGACAGTCATGAAAACACTGAAGCTTTCTTT; cdr3_aa: CASRADSHENTEAFF
v_call: TRBV11-2; clone_size: NA; d_call: TRBD1; j_call: TRBJ2-5; cdr3_nt: TGTGCCAGCAATCCGGGACAGGGGGAAGAGACCCAGTACTTC; cdr3_aa: CASNPGQGEETQYF
v_call: TRBV25-1; clone_size: NA; d_call: NA; j_call: TRBJ1-3; cdr3_nt: TGTGCCAGCGGGGGGACGGGCTCTGGAAACACCATATATTTT; cdr3_aa: CASGGTGSGNTIYF
v_call: TRBV19; clone_size: NA; d_call: NA; j_call: TRBJ2-7; cdr3_nt: TGTGCCAGTGGAGACTACGAGCAGTACTTC; cdr3_aa: CASGDYEQYF
v_call: TRBV28; clone_size: NA; d_call: TRBD1; j_call: TRBJ1-1; cdr3_nt: TGTGCCAGCAGTGAGACAGGGGTGAACACTGAAGCTTTCTTT; cdr3_aa: CASSETGVNTEAFF
v_call: TRBV15; clone_size: NA; d_call: NA; j_call: TRBJ2-1; cdr3_nt: TGTGCCACCAGCACTCGGGACACAGGCCATGATGAGCAGTTCTTC; cdr3_aa: CATSTRDTGHDEQFF
v_call: TRBV30; clone_size: NA; d_call: NA; j_call: TRBJ1-3; cdr3_nt: TGTGCCTGGAGTTATTCTGGAAACACCATATATTTT; cdr3_aa: CAWSYSGNTIYF
v_call: TRBV4-2; clone_size: NA; d_call: NA; j_call: TRBJ2-3; cdr3_nt: TGTGCCAGCAGCCAAGATGGATGGGGCGGAAACACAGATACGCAGTATTTT; cdr3_aa: CASSQDGWGGNTDTQYF
v_call: TRBV18; clone_size: NA; d_call: NA; j_call: TRBJ1-1; cdr3_nt: TGTGCCAGCTCACACTTCACGAACACTGAAGCTTTCTTT; cdr3_aa: CASSHFTNTEAFF
v_call: TRBV5-4; clone_size: NA; d_call: NA; j_call: TRBJ2-7; cdr3_nt: TGTGCCAGCAGCCTGGGCAGGGAGGACCGGTACGAGCAGTACTTC; cdr3_aa: CASSLGREDRYEQYF
v_call: TRBV20-1; clone_size: NA; d_call: NA; j_call: TRBJ2-1; cdr3_nt: TGCAGTGCGGCTTCTAGGGGTGAGCAGTTCTTC; cdr3_aa: CSAASRGEQFF
v_call: TRBV28; clone_size: few; d_call: NA; j_call: TRBJ1-6; cdr3_nt: TGTGCCAGCAGACCCGAGGAGAATTCACCCCTCCACTTT; cdr3_aa: CASRPEENSPLHF
v_call: TRBV7-2; clone_size: NA; d_call: NA; j_call: TRBJ1-1; cdr3_nt: TGTGCCAGCAGCTTATCAACAGGGAATCCTGAAGCTTTCTTT; cdr3_aa: CASSLSTGNPEAFF
v_call: TRBV6-6; clone_size: NA; d_call: NA; j_call: TRBJ2-6; cdr3_nt: TGTGCCAGCAGCCCTACAGGGACTGGGGCCAACGTCCTGACTTTC; cdr3_aa: CASSPTGTGANVLTF
v_call: TRBV7-2; clone_size: NA; d_call: NA; j_call: TRBJ2-7; cdr3_nt: TGTGCCAGCAGCTTTCTAGCGCTAACCTACGAGCAGTACTTC; cdr3_aa: CASSFLALTYEQYF
v_call: TRBV5-1; clone_size: NA; d_call: NA; j_call: TRBJ2-2; cdr3_nt: TGCGCCAGCAGCTTGACCCTGAGCGGCGGGGAGCTGTTTTTT; cdr3_aa: CASSLTLSGGELFF
v_call: TRBV7-9; clone_size: NA; d_call: NA; j_call: TRBJ2-5; cdr3_nt: TGTGCCAGCAGCCCCGTTGGCGGGATCCGGGGGACCCAGTACTTC; cdr3_aa: CASSPVGGIRGTQYF
v_call: TRBV9; clone_size: NA; d_call: TRBD2; j_call: TRBJ2-7; cdr3_nt: TGTGCCAGCAGCGTATCTAGCGGGAGGCCCCACGAGCAGTACTTC; cdr3_aa: CASSVSSGRPHEQYF
v_call: TRBV7-2; clone_size: NA; d_call: TRBD1; j_call: TRBJ1-6; cdr3_nt: TGTGCCAGCAGCTTAGCTCGACAGGGGGCCGGTAATTCACCCCTCCACTTT; cdr3_aa: CASSLARQGAGNSPLHF
v_call: TRBV28; clone_size: once; d_call: TRBD2; j_call: TRBJ2-7; cdr3_nt: TGTGCCAGCAGTCCATTAGCGGGAGAACCTCGGGAGTACGAGCAGTACTTC; cdr3_aa: CASSPLAGEPREYEQYF
v_call: TRBV7-2; clone_size: NA; d_call: NA; j_call: TRBJ1-1; cdr3_nt: TGTGCCAGCACCGAACAGGTGGGCACTGAAGCTTTCTTT; cdr3_aa: CASTEQVGTEAFF
v_call: TRBV21-1; clone_size: NA; d_call: NA; j_call: TRBJ1-2; cdr3_nt: TGTGCCAGCAGCCCATCCGTGGGAGGGATAGGCTATGGCTACACCTTC; cdr3_aa: CASSPSVGGIGYGYTF
v_call: TRBV30; clone_size: NA; d_call: NA; j_call: TRBJ2-1; cdr3_nt: TGTGCCCAGGGGGTGGCGGGGAGCTCCTACAATGAGCAGTTCTTC; cdr3_aa: CAQGVAGSSYNEQFF
v_call: TRBV7-2; clone_size: NA; d_call: TRBD2; j_call: TRBJ2-2; cdr3_nt: TGTGCCAGCAGCTTAGTAGCGGGAGTACGGACCGGGGAGCTGTTTTTT; cdr3_aa: CASSLVAGVRTGELFF
v_call: TRBV11-2; clone_size: NA; d_call: TRBD2; j_call: TRBJ2-7; cdr3_nt: TGTGCCAGCAGCCGACCTGGTCTAGCGGGAGGACCCTACGAGCAGTACTTC; cdr3_aa: CASSRPGLAGGPYEQYF
v_call: TRBV5-8; clone_size: NA; d_call: NA; j_call: TRBJ1-1; cdr3_nt: TGTGCCAGCAGCTGGATGGGGCCCACTGAAGCTTTCTTT; cdr3_aa: CASSWMGPTEAFF
v_call: TRBV30; clone_size: NA; d_call: NA; j_call: TRBJ1-4; cdr3_nt: TGTGCCTGCGGCCGGGGTGTGGTTAATGAAAAACTGTTTTTT; cdr3_aa: CACGRGVVNEKLFF
v_call: TRBV6-5; clone_size: NA; d_call: NA; j_call: TRBJ2-1; cdr3_nt: TGTGCCAGCAGCATGGGTGCGGGCCTTTCCAATGAGCAGTTCTTC; cdr3_aa: CASSMGAGLSNEQFF
v_call: TRBV27; clone_size: NA; d_call: NA; j_call: TRBJ2-3; cdr3_nt: TGTGCCAGCAGTTTGTACTCTAGCACAGATACGCAGTATTTT; cdr3_aa: CASSLYSSTDTQYF
v_call: TRBV9; clone_size: NA; d_call: TRBD1; j_call: TRBJ1-5; cdr3_nt: TGTGCCAGCAGCGTCGGGACAGGCAATCAGCCCCAGCATTTT; cdr3_aa: CASSVGTGNQPQHF
v_call: TRBV25-1; clone_size: NA; d_call: TRBD2; j_call: TRBJ2-3; cdr3_nt: TGTGCCAGCAGTGAATACGCTAGCGGGAGGGCGGGCACAGATACGCAGTATTTT; cdr3_aa: CASSEYASGRAGTDTQYF
v_call: TRBV30; clone_size: NA; d_call: NA; j_call: TRBJ1-1; cdr3_nt: TGTGCCTGGAGTGTCGACAGCTACCTCCCTGAAGCTTTCTTT; cdr3_aa: CAWSVDSYLPEAFF
v_call: TRBV12-5; clone_size: once; d_call: NA; j_call: TRBJ1-4; cdr3_nt: TGTGCTAGTGGTTTGGGCCGGAGGGTTGAAGAAAAACTGTTTTTT; cdr3_aa: CASGLGRRVEEKLFF
v_call: TRBV6-1; clone_size: NA; d_call: TRBD1; j_call: TRBJ2-1; cdr3_nt: TGTGCCATAGGTAGACAGGGGGAGTATGAGCAGTTCTTC; cdr3_aa: CAIGRQGEYEQFF
v_call: TRBV7-9; clone_size: NA; d_call: NA; j_call: TRBJ2-5; cdr3_nt: TGTGCCAGCGGGGTTGAAGCGAGGGTCCCGGAGACCCAGTACTTC; cdr3_aa: CASGVEARVPETQYF
v_call: TRBV5-4; clone_size: NA; d_call: NA; j_call: TRBJ1-2; cdr3_nt: TGTGCCAGCAGCTTGGTGGGACCGGACAGAAAGGATGGCTACACCTTC; cdr3_aa: CASSLVGPDRKDGYTF
v_call: TRBV9; clone_size: NA; d_call: TRBD1; j_call: TRBJ1-1; cdr3_nt: TGTGCCAGCAGCGTTGGACAGGGCCTACTGAACACTGAAGCTTTCTTT; cdr3_aa: CASSVGQGLLNTEAFF
v_call: TRBV5-1; clone_size: NA; d_call: NA; j_call: TRBJ2-5; cdr3_nt: TGCGCCAGCAGCCCGCGTGGCACAGTACAAGAGACCCAGTACTTC; cdr3_aa: CASSPRGTVQETQYF
v_call: TRBV2; clone_size: NA; d_call: NA; j_call: TRBJ2-2; cdr3_nt: TGTGCCAGCAGTGATTTTGGGCAGGGCCCGAGCATGAACACCGGGGAGCTGTTTTTT; cdr3_aa: CASSDFGQGPSMNTGELFF
v_call: TRBV4-1; clone_size: NA; d_call: TRBD1; j_call: TRBJ1-1; cdr3_nt: TGCGCCAGCAGCCAGGAGAGACAGGGGGCCGGTACTGAAGCTTTCTTT; cdr3_aa: CASSQERQGAGTEAFF
v_call: TRBV29-1; clone_size: NA; d_call: NA; j_call: TRBJ1-4; cdr3_nt: TGCAGCGTTGGTAGGGGCCCTAATGAAAAACTGTTTTTT; cdr3_aa: CSVGRGPNEKLFF
v_call: TRBV27; clone_size: NA; d_call: NA; j_call: TRBJ2-2; cdr3_nt: TGTGCCAGCAGTGCGACATCTAGCGGAGGGACAACCGGGGAGCTGTTTTTT; cdr3_aa: CASSATSSGGTTGELFF
v_call: TRBV28; clone_size: NA; d_call: NA; j_call: TRBJ1-2; cdr3_nt: TGTGCCAGCAGTACCCTTGGGGGGGCGGCTAACTATGGCTACACCTTC; cdr3_aa: CASSTLGGAANYGYTF
v_call: TRBV30; clone_size: few; d_call: NA; j_call: TRBJ1-1; cdr3_nt: TGTGCCTGGAGTGTACGTAGGACAACCGTTGAAGCTTTCTTT; cdr3_aa: CAWSVRRTTVEAFF
v_call: TRBV4-1; clone_size: NA; d_call: NA; j_call: TRBJ2-3; cdr3_nt: TGCGCCAGCAGCCAGTGGACAGCCACAGATACGCAGTATTTT; cdr3_aa: CASSQWTATDTQYF
v_call: TRBV23-1; clone_size: NA; d_call: NA; j_call: TRBJ2-6; cdr3_nt: TGCGCCAGCATTATTACAGGGTCTGGGGCCAACGTCCTGACTTTC; cdr3_aa: CASIITGSGANVLTF